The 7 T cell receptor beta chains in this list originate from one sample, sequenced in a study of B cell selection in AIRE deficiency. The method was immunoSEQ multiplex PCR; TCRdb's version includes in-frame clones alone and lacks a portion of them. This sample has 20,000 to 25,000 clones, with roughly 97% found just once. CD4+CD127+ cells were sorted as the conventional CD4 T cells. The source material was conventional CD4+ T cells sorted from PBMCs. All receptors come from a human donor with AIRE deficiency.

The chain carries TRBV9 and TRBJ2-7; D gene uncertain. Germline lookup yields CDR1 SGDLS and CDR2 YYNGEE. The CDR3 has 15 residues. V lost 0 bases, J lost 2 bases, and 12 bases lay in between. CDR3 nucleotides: TGTGCCAGCAGCGTAGGACCTGACCCCCCCTACGAGCAGTACTTC. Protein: CASSVGPDPPYEQYF.

The chain's CDR3 is CASSPFTGGDTGELFF. The DNA for the CDR3 is TGTGCCAGCTCACCATTCACGGGAGGAGACACCGGGGAGCTGTTTTTT. This chain links TRBV18 with TRBJ2-2; TRBD2 matches at 7 bases. The CDR3 contains 16 residues. Germline assignment: CDR1 KGHSH and CDR2 LQKENI. V dropped 2 bases and J dropped 3; count of bases not matched to a gene: 6.

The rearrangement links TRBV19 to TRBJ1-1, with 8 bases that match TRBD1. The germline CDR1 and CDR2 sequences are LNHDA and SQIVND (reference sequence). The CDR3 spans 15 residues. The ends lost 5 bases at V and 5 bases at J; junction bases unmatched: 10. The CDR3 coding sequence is TGTGCCAGTAGTGCAGGGGACAGGTGGGAGACTGAAGCTTTCTTT. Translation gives CASSAGDRWETEAFF.

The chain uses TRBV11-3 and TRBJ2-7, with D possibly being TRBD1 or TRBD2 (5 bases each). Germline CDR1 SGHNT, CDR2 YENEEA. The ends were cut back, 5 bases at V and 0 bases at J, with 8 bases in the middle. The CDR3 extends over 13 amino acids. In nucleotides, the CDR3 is TGTGCCAGCAGCCGGGGCTTCTCCTACGAGCAGTACTTC. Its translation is CASSRGFSYEQYF. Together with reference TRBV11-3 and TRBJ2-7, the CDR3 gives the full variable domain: EAGVVQSPRYKIIEKKQPVAFWCNPISGHNTLYWYLQNLGQGPELLIRYENEEAVDDSQLPKDRFSAERLKGVDSTLKIQPAELGDSAVYLCASSRGFSYEQYFGPGTRLTVT.

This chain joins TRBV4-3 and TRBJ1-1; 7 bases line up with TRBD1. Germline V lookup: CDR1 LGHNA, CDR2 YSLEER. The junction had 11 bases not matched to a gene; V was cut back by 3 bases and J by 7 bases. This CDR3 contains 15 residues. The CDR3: CASSQVDRVDGEAFF. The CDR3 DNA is TGCGCCAGCAGCCAGGTCGACAGGGTGGATGGTGAAGCTTTCTTT.

The CDR3: CASSISQAGAPGDTQYF. Here the CDR3 DNA reads TGTGCCAGCAGCATAAGCCAAGCGGGGGCCCCGGGAGATACGCAGTATTTT. The rearrangement links TRBV7-2 to TRBJ2-3; 8 bases map to TRBD2. The CDR3 covers 17 residues. Per germline, CDR1 SGHTA and CDR2 FQGNSA. V lost 5 bases and J lost 5; bases outside the gene matches: 15.

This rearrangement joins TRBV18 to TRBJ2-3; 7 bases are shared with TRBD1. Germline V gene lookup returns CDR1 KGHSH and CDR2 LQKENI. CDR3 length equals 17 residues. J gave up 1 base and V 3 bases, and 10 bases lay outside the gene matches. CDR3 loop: CASSPIRTGAGTDTQYF. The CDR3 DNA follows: TGTGCCAGCTCACCCATTAGGACAGGCGCTGGCACAGATACGCAGTATTTT. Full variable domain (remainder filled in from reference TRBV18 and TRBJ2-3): NAGVMQNPRHLVRRRGQEARLRCSPMKGHSHVYWYRQLPEEGLKFMVYLQKENIIDESGMPKERFSAEFPKEGPSILRIQQVVRGDSAAYFCASSPIRTGAGTDTQYFGPGTRLTVL.